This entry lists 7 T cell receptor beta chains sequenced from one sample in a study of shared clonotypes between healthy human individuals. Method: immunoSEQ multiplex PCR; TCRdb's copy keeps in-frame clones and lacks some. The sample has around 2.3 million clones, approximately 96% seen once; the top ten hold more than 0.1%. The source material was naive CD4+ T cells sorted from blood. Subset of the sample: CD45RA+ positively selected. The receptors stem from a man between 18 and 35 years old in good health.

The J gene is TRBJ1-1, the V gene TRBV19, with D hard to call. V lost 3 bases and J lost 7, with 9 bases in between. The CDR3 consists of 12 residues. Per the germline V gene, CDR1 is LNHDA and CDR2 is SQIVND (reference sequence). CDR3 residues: CASSMRVSEAFF. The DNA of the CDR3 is TGTGCCAGTAGTATGAGGGTGAGTGAAGCTTTCTTT.

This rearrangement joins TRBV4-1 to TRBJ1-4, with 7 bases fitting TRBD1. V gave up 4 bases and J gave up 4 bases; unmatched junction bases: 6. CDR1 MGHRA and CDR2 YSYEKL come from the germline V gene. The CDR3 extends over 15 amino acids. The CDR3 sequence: CASSPGDRDNEKLFF. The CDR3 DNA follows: TGCGCCAGCAGCCCAGGAGACAGGGATAATGAAAAACTGTTTTTT.

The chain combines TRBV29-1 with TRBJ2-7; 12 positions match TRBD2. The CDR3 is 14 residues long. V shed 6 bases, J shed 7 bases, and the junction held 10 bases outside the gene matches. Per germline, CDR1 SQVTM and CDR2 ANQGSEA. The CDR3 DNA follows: TGCAGCGTGCAAGGACTAGCGGGATTAAGGGAGCAGTACTTC. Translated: CSVQGLAGLREQYF.

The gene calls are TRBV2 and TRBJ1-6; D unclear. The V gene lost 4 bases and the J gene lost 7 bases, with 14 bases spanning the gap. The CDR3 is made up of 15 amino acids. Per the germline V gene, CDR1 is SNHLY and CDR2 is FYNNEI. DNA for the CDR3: TGTGCCAGCAGTGGAGGGATGGTAGGCAATTCACCCCTCCACTTT. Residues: CASSGGMVGNSPLHF.

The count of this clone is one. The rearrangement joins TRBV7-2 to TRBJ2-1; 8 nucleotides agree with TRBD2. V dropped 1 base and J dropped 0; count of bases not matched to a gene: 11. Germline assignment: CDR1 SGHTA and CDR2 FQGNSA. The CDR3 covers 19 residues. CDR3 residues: CASSLELGLAGSSYNEQFF. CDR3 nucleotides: TGTGCCAGCAGCTTAGAGCTCGGGCTAGCGGGCAGCTCCTACAATGAGCAGTTCTTC.

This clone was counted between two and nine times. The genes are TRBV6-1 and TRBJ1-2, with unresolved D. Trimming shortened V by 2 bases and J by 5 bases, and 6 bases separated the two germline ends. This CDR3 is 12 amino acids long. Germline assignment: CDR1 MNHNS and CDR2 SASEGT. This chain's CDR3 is CASSERAYGYTF. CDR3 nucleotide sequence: TGTGCCAGCAGTGAAAGGGCATATGGCTACACCTTC.

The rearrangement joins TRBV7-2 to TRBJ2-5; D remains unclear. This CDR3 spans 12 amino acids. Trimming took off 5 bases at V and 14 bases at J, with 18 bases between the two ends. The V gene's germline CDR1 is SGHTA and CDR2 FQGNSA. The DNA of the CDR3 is TGTGCCAGCAGCGCGCCCCAAACGCGCCCCTACTTC. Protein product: CASSAPQTRPYF.